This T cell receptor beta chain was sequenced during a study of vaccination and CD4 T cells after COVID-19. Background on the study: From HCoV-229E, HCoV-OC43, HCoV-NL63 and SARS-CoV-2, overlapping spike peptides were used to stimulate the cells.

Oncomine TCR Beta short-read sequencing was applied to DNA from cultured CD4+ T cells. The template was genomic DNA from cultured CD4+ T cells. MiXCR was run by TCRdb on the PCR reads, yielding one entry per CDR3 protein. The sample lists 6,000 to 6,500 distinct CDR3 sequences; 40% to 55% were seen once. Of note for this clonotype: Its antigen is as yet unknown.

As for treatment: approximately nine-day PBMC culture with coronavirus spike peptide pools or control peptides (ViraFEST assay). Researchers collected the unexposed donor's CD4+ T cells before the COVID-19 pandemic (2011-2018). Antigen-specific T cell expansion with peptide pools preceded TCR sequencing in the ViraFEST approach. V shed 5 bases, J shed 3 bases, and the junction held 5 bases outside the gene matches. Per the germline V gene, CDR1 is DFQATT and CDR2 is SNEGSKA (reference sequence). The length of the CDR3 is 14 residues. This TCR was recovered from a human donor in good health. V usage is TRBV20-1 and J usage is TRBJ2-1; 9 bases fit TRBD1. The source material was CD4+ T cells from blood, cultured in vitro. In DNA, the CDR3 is TGCAGTGCTCCGGGACAGGGTATCTACAATGAGCAGTTCTTC. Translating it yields CSAPGQGIYNEQFF.